This T cell receptor (beta chain) was obtained from a study of spatial heterogeneity in lung cancer. The time point is: blood at routine non-recurrence follow-up after resection. Whole RNA was taken from tumor, nontumor lung or frozen PBMC; it was then sequenced unsorted. The CDR3 runs 13 residues. CDR1 and CDR2 (germline): SQVTM, ANQGSEA. V gave up 4 bases and J gave up 5 bases; unmatched junction bases: 4. TCRdb re-called the 5' RACE reads with MiXCR, one entry per CDR3 protein. In the table there are approximately 41,000 distinct CDR3 sequences, about 10% of which are singletons. Here the sequenced sample was PBMCs, taken at follow-up. V and J are TRBV29-1 and TRBJ1-5; 8 bases match TRBD1. The clonotype comes from a female donor with early-stage non-small cell lung cancer. This CDR3 is CSVGGRGHQPQHF. CDR3 nucleotide sequence: TGCAGCGTTGGGGGCAGGGGGCATCAGCCCCAGCATTTT.